This T cell receptor beta chain was captured in a study of blood T cell repertoires in COVID-19. This table comes from immunoSEQ multiplex PCR, and its TCRdb copy is limited to in-frame clones, with some not included. In the table there are tens of thousands of clones, 65% to 90% of which are singletons. Sequencing was performed on peripheral blood. The sequence was obtained from a man aged 65-85 years with active COVID-19.

The CDR3 DNA follows: TGTGCCAGCAGCCGGTCCGGGGGACCGAACACTGAAGCTTTCTTT. Protein product: CASSRSGGPNTEAFF. The chain is built from TRBV14 and TRBJ1-1; possible D gene TRBD1, 5 bases. The germline V gene has CDR1 SGHDN and CDR2 FVKESK. The CDR3 has 15 amino acids. V dropped 4 bases and J dropped 1 base, with 13 bases sitting between them.